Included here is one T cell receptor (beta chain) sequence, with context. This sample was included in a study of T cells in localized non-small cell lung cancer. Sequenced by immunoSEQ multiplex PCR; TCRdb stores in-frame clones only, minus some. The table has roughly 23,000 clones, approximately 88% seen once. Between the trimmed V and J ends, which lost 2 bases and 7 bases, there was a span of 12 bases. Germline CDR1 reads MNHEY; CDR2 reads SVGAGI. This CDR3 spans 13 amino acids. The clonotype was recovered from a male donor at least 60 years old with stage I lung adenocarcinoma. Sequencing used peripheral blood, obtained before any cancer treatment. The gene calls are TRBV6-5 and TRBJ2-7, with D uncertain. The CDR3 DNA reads TGTGCCAGCAGTTACGCGACTCTCGGGGAGCAGTACTTC. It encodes CASSYATLGEQYF.